This T cell receptor beta chain was identified in a study of OX40 agonist ivuxolimab in advanced cancers. Study-level findings and limits: The antigens recognized by the expanded peripheral T cells, that is their antigen specificity, were not determined. On average, CD8+ T cells showed a greater number of expanded clones than CD4+. At doses 0.1 to 3.0 mg/kg, CD4+ and CD8+ clones expanded.

This clone was detected only once. Its antigen is currently unknown. Sequencing used immunoSEQ multiplex PCR; TCRdb keeps in-frame clones, though not all of them. The table lists 60,000 to 70,000 clones, around 86% of them singletons, with roughly 2.3% in the top ten. The source material was CD4+ or CD8+ T cells sorted from blood, sampled in a trial of the OX40 agonist ivuxolimab. The clonotype was recovered from an adult with an advanced solid tumor such as melanoma, head and neck, liver or kidney cancer.

The CDR3 nucleotides read TGTGCCAGCAGACGGACAGGGGGCCCCAATGAGCAGTTCTTC. The encoded protein is CASRRTGGPNEQFF. The chain links TRBV2 to TRBJ2-1; TRBD1 matches 11 bases. The V gene's germline CDR1 is SNHLY and CDR2 FYNNEI. This CDR3 contains 14 residues. After removal of 6 bases from V and 6 bases from J, the junction contained 4 bases not matched to a gene.